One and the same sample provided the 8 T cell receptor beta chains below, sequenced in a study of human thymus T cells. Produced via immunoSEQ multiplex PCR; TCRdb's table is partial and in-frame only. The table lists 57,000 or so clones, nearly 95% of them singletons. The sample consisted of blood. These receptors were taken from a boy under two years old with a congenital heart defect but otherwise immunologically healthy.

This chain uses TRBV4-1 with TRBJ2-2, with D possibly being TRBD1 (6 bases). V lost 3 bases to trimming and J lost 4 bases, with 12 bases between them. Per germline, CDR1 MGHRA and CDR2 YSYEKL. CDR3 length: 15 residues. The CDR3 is CASSQPGQSTGELFF. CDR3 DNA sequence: TGCGCCAGCAGCCAGCCTGGACAGTCCACCGGGGAGCTGTTTTTT.

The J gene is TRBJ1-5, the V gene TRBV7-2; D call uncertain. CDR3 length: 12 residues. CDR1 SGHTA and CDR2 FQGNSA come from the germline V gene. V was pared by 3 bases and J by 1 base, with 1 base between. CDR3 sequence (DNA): TGTGCCAGCAGCTTCAGCAATCAGCCCCAGCATTTT. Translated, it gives CASSFSNQPQHF.

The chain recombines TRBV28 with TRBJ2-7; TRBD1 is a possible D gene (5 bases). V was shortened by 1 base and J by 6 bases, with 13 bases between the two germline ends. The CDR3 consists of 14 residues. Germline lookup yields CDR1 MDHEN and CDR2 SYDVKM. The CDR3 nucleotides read TGTGCCAGCAGTTTATTATCTGGGGCCCGCGAGCAGTACTTC. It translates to CASSLLSGAREQYF. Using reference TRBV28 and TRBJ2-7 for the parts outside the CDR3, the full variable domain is DVKVTQSSRYLVKRTGEKVFLECVQDMDHENMFWYRQDPGLGLRLIYFSYDVKMKEKGDIPEGYSVSREKKERFSLILESASTNQTSMYLCASSLLSGAREQYFGPGTRLTVT.

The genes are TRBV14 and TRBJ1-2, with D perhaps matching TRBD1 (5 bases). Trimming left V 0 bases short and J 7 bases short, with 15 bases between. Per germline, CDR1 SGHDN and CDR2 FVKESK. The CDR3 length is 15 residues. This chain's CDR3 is CASSQESLGGVGYTF. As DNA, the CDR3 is TGTGCCAGCAGCCAAGAAAGTTTAGGAGGGGTTGGCTACACCTTC.

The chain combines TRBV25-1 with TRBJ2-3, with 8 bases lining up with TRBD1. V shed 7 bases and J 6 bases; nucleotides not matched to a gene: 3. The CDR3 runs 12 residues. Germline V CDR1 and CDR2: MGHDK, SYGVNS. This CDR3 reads CASTGGSDTQYF. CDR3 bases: TGTGCCAGCACAGGGGGCTCGGATACGCAGTATTTT.

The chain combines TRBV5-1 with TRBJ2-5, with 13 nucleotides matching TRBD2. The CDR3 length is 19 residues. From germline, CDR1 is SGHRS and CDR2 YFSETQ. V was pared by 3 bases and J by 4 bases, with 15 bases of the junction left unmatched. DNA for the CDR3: TGCGCCAGCAGCTCCCAAGCGGGACTAGCGGGATTCAGGGGAGAGACCCAGTACTTC. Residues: CASSSQAGLAGFRGETQYF. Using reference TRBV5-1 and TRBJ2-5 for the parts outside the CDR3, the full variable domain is KAGVTQTPRYLIKTRGQQVTLSCSPISGHRSVSWYQQTPGQGLQFLFEYFSETQRNKGNFPGRFSGRQFSNSRSEMNVSTLELGDSALYLCASSSQAGLAGFRGETQYFGPGTRLLVL.

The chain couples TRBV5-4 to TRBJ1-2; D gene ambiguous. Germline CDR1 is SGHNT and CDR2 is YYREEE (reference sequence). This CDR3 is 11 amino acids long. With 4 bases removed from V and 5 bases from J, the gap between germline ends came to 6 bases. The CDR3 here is CASSGSYGYTF. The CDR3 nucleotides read TGTGCCAGCAGCGGCTCGTATGGCTACACCTTC.

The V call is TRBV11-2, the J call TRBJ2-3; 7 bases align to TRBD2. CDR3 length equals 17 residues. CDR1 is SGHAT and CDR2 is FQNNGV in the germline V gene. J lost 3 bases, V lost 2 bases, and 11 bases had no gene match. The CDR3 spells CASSLFWRESLTDTQYF. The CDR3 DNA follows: TGTGCCAGCAGCTTATTTTGGCGGGAGTCCCTGACAGATACGCAGTATTTT.